This entry concerns a single TCR beta chain. The antigen is not known. The V end was cut by 3 bases, the J end by 6 bases, with 11 bases between. The CDR3 has 13 residues. This entry belongs to a study of T cell responses to AZD1222 COVID-19 vaccine. Sequencing used immunoSEQ multiplex PCR; TCRdb keeps in-frame clones, though not all of them. The sample has approximately 96,000 clones, 70% to 90% seen once. Study-level results: Increases in Spike-specific TCR breadth and depth were seen after two AZD1222 doses.

This rearrangement joins TRBV12-3 or TRBV12-4 to TRBJ1-2; possibly TRBD1 for D (6 bases). The source of this sequence is an adult who received the AZD1222 COVID-19 vaccine. Here the sequenced sample was peripheral blood, taken 28 days after the second AZD1222 dose. The CDR3 nucleotides read TGTGCCAGCAGTTTGGGGGCCAGGGATGGCTACACCTTC. Protein: CASSLGARDGYTF.